This T cell receptor (beta chain) was sequenced in a study of blood T cells in healthy people across ages. Study-level points and caveats: Across the age range, TCR beta diversity per million T cells fell in a roughly linear way.

Staff drew roughly 10 milliliters of peripheral blood from each donor. With a J-beta primer mix and a sample-barcoded 5' primer, a second PCR ran 7 to 11 cycles. In TCRdb, the 5' RACE reads were re-called with MiXCR into one record per CDR3 protein. This sample has some 670,000 distinct CDR3 sequences, with 45% to 60% found just once. This clonotype was picked up one time. Its antigen is unidentified. This CDR3 has 14 amino acids. Trimming took 7 bases from V and 4 from J, leaving 16 bases between them. V and J are TRBV12-3 or TRBV12-4 and TRBJ1-1; D gene ambiguous. This TCR derives from an elderly woman in good health. Input material: blood. The CDR3 nucleotides read TGTGCCAGCAAGACTTTGAGGGAGGGCACTGAAGCTTTCTTT. Residues: CASKTLREGTEAFF.